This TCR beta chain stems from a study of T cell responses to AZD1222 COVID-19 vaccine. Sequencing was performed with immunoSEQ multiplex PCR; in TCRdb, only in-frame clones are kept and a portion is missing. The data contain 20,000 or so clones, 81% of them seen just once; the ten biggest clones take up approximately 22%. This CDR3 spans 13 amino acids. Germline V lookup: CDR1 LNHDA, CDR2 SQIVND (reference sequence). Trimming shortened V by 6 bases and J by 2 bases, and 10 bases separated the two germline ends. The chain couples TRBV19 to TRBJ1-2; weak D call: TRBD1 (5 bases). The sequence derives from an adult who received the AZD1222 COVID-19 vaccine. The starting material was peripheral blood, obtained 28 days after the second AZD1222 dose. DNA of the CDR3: TGTGCCAGTAGGTTGGGACCCAACTATGGCTACACCTTC. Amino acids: CASRLGPNYGYTF.